These 19 T cell receptor beta chains came from one sample sequenced in a study of T cell changes during pregnancy in multiple sclerosis (dated by TCRdb to between 2018 and 2021). Receptor amplification or capture employed the immunoSEQ multiplex PCR assay. TCRdb carries this immuneACCESS record with in-frame sequences only. Its versions omit some clonotypes, under half of them owing to an unresolved V gene in the studies checked, with the rest unexplained. Present in this sample are approximately 39,000 clones, about 94% of which were seen just once. Of the sample, approximately 0.39% is held by the ten largest clones. The sample consisted of CD4+ T cells from peripheral blood mononuclear cells, taken in the second trimester of pregnancy. All receptors derive from a female donor with multiple sclerosis, enrolled in a pregnancy study.

V gene TRBV2 combines with J gene TRBJ2-7; maybe TRBD2 (6 bases). CDR3 length: 16 residues. V shed 4 bases and J shed 1 base, with 17 bases lying between them. Germline V lookup: CDR1 SNHLY, CDR2 FYNNEI. Here the CDR3 reads CASSGVEGRYSYEQYF. The DNA of the CDR3 is TGTGCCAGCAGTGGGGTGGAGGGAAGGTATTCCTACGAGCAGTACTTC.

This clone appeared a single time. The rearrangement joins TRBV18 to TRBJ2-1, with D maybe TRBD1 (6 bases). The germline CDR1 and CDR2 sequences are KGHSH and LQKENI. This CDR3 is built from 17 residues. V lost 0 bases and J lost 1, with 13 bases in between. The CDR3 spells CASSPPETGPSYNEQFF. The DNA of the CDR3 is TGTGCCAGCTCACCACCGGAAACAGGGCCATCCTACAATGAGCAGTTCTTC.

The chain uses TRBV6-5 and TRBJ2-7; 7 bases fit TRBD1. The CDR3 loop spans 15 amino acids. The trim removed 6 bases at V and 1 base at J, leaving 9 bases unmatched. Germline V gene sequence: CDR1 MNHEY, CDR2 SVGAGI. CDR3 loop: CASRDAGTVSYEQYF. In DNA, the CDR3 is TGTGCCAGCAGGGACGCCGGGACAGTTTCCTACGAGCAGTACTTC.

The chain has TRBV18 and TRBJ1-1; possible D gene TRBD1, 5 bases. This CDR3 comprises 13 residues. Trimming stripped 2 bases from V and 3 bases from J, with 7 bases between. Germline-derived CDR1 and CDR2 are KGHSH and LQKENI. This CDR3 reads CASSPGRDTEAFF. Here the CDR3 DNA reads TGTGCCAGCTCACCAGGCAGGGACACTGAAGCTTTCTTT.

The chain joins TRBV28 to TRBJ1-4; D gene uncertain. Trimming cost V 8 bases and J 0 bases, with 10 bases left between them. The germline V gene encodes CDR1 MDHEN and CDR2 SYDVKM. This CDR3 spans 14 amino acids. The CDR3 coding sequence is TGTGCCAGCCGGAGAATGACAACTAATGAAAAACTGTTTTTT. Protein: CASRRMTTNEKLFF.

The rearrangement uses TRBV7-7 and TRBJ2-5; maybe TRBD1 (6 bases). V lost 5 bases and J lost 3, with 13 bases in between. CDR1 is SSHAT and CDR2 is FNYEAQ in the germline V gene (reference sequence). CDR3 length: 14 residues. The CDR3 loop reads CASSPGTPKETQYF. The CDR3 bases are TGTGCCAGCAGCCCCGGGACACCGAAAGAGACCCAGTACTTC.

V and J are TRBV10-3 and TRBJ1-2; unclear D gene. The CDR3 sequence is 18 residues long. V was cut by 0 bases and J by 4 bases, with 21 bases left in between. In germline, CDR1 is ENHRY, CDR2 SYGVKD. The DNA for the CDR3 is TGTGCCATCAGTGAGTCTGGAGGAGCCAGGTCCCCCTTCTATGGCTACACCTTC. Translation gives CAISESGGARSPFYGYTF.

The CDR3 loop is CASSQFTGFNSPLHF. The CDR3 nucleotides read TGCGCCAGCAGTCAATTTACAGGGTTCAATTCACCCCTCCACTTT. The chain uses TRBV23-1 and TRBJ1-6, with TRBD1 as a possible D gene (6 bases). TRBV23-1 is an open reading frame, and its role is uncertain. The ends were cut back, 1 base at V and 7 bases at J, with 11 bases in the middle. This CDR3 has 15 amino acids.

The chain is built from TRBV23-1 and TRBJ2-7, with TRBD1 as a possible D gene (5 bases). TRBV23-1 is filed as an ORF, its function uncertain. The CDR3 contains 16 residues. Trimming left V 0 bases short and J 12 bases short, with 24 bases between. The CDR3 nucleotides are TGCGCCAGCAGTCAATCTTCACCCAGAAAGAGACAGCTCTCGTACTTC. This encodes CASSQSSPRKRQLSYF.

This chain connects TRBV7-9 to TRBJ1-1; the D gene is possibly TRBD1 (5 bases). Germline V gives CDR1 SEHNR, CDR2 FQNEAQ (reference sequence). There are 15 residues in the CDR3. Trimming stripped 0 bases from V and 1 base from J, with 9 bases between. In nucleotides, the CDR3 is TGTGCCAGCAGCTTAGCGGGGGGTACGAACACTGAAGCTTTCTTT. Translating gives CASSLAGGTNTEAFF.

Here the CDR3 reads CASSLVAPPYEQYF. The CDR3 nucleotides are TGTGCCAGCAGCTTAGTAGCACCACCCTACGAGCAGTACTTC. V gene TRBV7-2 combines with J gene TRBJ2-7; D uncertain. Germline V gene lookup returns CDR1 SGHTA and CDR2 FQGNSA. Trimming pared 1 base from V and 2 bases from J, leaving 9 bases between. The CDR3 runs to 14 residues.

This clone was seen a single time. This rearrangement joins TRBV7-2 to TRBJ1-5, with 8 positions matching TRBD1. CDR1 is SGHTA and CDR2 is FQGNSA in the germline V gene. The CDR3 covers 17 residues. J was trimmed by 4 bases and V by 6 bases; bases with no gene match: 14. The CDR3 sequence: CASSDGTGFLLNQPQHF. The DNA of the CDR3 is TGTGCCAGCAGTGACGGGACAGGATTTTTATTAAATCAGCCCCAGCATTTT.

The chain employs TRBV4-1 and TRBJ1-3; tentatively, D is TRBD1 (5 bases). Germline assignment: CDR1 MGHRA and CDR2 YSYEKL. Trimming left V 1 base short and J 0 bases short, with 13 bases between. The CDR3 runs to 17 residues. The CDR3 sequence is CASSQAQGQLSGNTIYF. Here the CDR3 DNA reads TGCGCCAGCAGCCAAGCCCAAGGACAACTCTCTGGAAACACCATATATTTT.

The chain couples TRBV5-8 to TRBJ1-3, with D possibly matching TRBD1 (6 bases). CDR3 length equals 16 residues. Germline lookup yields CDR1 SGHTS and CDR2 YDEGEE. Trimming removed 4 bases from V and 11 bases from J, with 25 bases in between. The CDR3 coding sequence is TGTGCCAGCAGCGTGGACAGCCAACGCCTCGTGGGGCCCATATATTTT. This encodes CASSVDSQRLVGPIYF.

The rearrangement joins TRBV6-1 to TRBJ2-7; 9 bases line up with TRBD1. V was clipped by 0 bases and J by 3 bases; unmatched bases: 3. The CDR3 is made up of 15 amino acids. Germline CDR1 and CDR2: MNHNS and SASEGT. This chain's CDR3 is CASSEATGGFYEQYF. Here the CDR3 DNA reads TGTGCCAGCAGTGAAGCTACAGGGGGCTTCTACGAGCAGTACTTC.

V gene TRBV30 combines with J gene TRBJ1-3; 8 bases align to TRBD1. This CDR3 spans 16 amino acids. Per the germline V gene, CDR1 is GTSNPN and CDR2 is SVGIG (reference sequence). V was pared by 5 bases and J by 0 bases, with 9 bases of the junction left unmatched. CDR3 DNA: TGTGCCTGGCTCGGACAGGGTTTAAACTCTGGAAACACCATATATTTT. Its protein is CAWLGQGLNSGNTIYF.

This clone is a singleton in its sample. The J gene is TRBJ1-1, the V gene TRBV5-1, with D maybe TRBD1 (5 bases). The ends were cut back, 0 bases at V and 4 bases at J, with 10 bases in the middle. The CDR3 runs 14 residues. Germline V gives CDR1 SGHRS, CDR2 YFSETQ. The CDR3 here is CASSLAVGVTEAFF. The CDR3 DNA follows: TGCGCCAGCAGCTTGGCGGTAGGGGTCACTGAAGCTTTCTTT.

This chain links TRBV11-3 with TRBJ2-2; D is uncertain. Germline V lookup: CDR1 SGHNT, CDR2 YENEEA. CDR3 length: 15 residues. The V end lost 5 bases, the J end lost 0 bases, and 10 bases lay between the germline ends. CDR3 nucleotides: TGTGCCAGCAGCGCTATCGGTGCGAACACCGGGGAGCTGTTTTTT. This translates into CASSAIGANTGELFF.

The chain carries TRBV9 and TRBJ1-3; 8 nucleotides line up with TRBD1. The ends lost 3 bases at V and 7 bases at J; junction bases unmatched: 6. The CDR3 runs to 14 residues. Per the germline V gene, CDR1 is SGDLS and CDR2 is YYNGEE. In DNA, the CDR3 is TGTGCCAGCAGCGCCGGACAGGGAAGGAACACCATATATTTT. It codes for CASSAGQGRNTIYF.